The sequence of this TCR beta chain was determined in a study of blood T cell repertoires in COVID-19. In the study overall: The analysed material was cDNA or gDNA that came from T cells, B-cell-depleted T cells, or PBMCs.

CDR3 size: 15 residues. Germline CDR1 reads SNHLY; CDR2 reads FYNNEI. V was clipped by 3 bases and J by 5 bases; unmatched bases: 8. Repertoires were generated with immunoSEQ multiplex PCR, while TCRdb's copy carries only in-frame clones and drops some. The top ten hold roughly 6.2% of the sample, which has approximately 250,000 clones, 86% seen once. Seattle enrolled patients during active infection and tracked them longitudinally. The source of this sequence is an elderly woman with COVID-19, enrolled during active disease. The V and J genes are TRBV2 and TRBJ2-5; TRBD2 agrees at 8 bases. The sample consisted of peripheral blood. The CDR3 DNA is TGTGCCAGCAGTGACTCCGGGGGGGCTAGGGAGACCCAGTACTTC. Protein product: CASSDSGGARETQYF.